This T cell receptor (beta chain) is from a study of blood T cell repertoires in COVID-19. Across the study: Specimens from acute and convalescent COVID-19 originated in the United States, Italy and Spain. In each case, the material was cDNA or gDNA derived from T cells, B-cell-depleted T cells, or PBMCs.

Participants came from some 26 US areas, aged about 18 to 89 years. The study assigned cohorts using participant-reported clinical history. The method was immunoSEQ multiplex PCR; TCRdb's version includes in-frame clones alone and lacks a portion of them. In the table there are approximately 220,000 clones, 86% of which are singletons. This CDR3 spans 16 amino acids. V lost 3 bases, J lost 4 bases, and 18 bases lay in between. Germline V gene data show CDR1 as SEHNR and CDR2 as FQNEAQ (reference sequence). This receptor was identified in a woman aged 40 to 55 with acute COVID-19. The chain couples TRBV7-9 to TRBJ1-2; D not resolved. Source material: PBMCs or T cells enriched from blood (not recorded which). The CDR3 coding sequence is TGTGCCAGCAGCTTGGTCGCGGGAGTCGGCGGCTATGGCTACACCTTC. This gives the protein CASSLVAGVGGYGYTF.